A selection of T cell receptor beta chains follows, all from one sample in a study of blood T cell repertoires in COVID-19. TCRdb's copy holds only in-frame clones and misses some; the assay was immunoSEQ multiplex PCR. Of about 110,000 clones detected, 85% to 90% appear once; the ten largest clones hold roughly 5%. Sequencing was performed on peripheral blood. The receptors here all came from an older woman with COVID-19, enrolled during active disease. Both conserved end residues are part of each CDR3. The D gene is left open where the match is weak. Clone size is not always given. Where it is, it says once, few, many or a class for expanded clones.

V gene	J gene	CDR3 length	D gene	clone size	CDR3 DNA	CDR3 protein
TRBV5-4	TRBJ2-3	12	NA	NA	TGTGCCAGCAGCTTGGGTCGAGATACGCAGTATTTT	CASSLGRDTQYF
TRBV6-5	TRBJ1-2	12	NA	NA	TGTGCCAGTTCGACAGTAAACTATGGCTACACCTTC	CASSTVNYGYTF
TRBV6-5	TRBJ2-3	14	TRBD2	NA	TGTGCCAGCAGACCCGGACTAGGTTCAGATACGCAGTATTTT	CASRPGLGSDTQYF
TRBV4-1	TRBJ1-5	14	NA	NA	TGCGCCAGCAGCCAAGATCAGGGGAATCAGCCCCAGCATTTT	CASSQDQGNQPQHF
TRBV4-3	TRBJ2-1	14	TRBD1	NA	TGCGCCAGCAGCCAGGGGACAGGAGGGGGTGAGCAGTTCTTC	CASSQGTGGGEQFF
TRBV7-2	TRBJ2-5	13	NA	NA	TGTGCCAGCAGCTTAGAATGGAGTGAGACCCAGTACTTC	CASSLEWSETQYF
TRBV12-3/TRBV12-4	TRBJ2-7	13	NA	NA	TGTGCCAGCAGTTTAGGGCCCCTCTACGAGCAGTACTTC	CASSLGPLYEQYF
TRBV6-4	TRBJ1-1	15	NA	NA	TGTGCCAGCAGTGAAGTCGCAGGGGTGAACACTGAAGCTTTCTTT	CASSEVAGVNTEAFF
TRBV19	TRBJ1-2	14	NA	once	TGTGCCAGTAATTACTTAGGGGGAATCTATGGCTACACCTTC	CASNYLGGIYGYTF
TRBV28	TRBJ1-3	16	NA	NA	TGTGCCAGCAGTCCTCCACGGGGGATGGGTGGAAACACCATATATTTT	CASSPPRGMGGNTIYF
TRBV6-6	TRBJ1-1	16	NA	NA	TGTGCCAGCACCAACAGAGGGGCGGGGAGTATAACTGAAGCTTTCTTT	CASTNRGAGSITEAFF
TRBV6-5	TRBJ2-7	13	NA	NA	TGTGCCAGCAGCTCGGGACACCTTTACGAGCAGTACTTC	CASSSGHLYEQYF
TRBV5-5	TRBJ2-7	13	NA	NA	TGTGCCAGCAGCTTCTGGCAAAGCTACGAGCAGTACTTC	CASSFWQSYEQYF
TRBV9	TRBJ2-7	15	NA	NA	TGTGCCAGCAGCTCGGCGGGGACAGCGGTCTACGAGCAGTACTTC	CASSSAGTAVYEQYF
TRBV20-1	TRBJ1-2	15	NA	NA	TGCAGTGCTAGTCATCATGGGGCCCACGGCGATGGCTACACCTTC	CSASHHGAHGDGYTF
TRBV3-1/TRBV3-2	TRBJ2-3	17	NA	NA	TGTGCCAGCAGCCCCCTAACGGGAATAGCGGTCACAGATACGCAGTATTTT	CASSPLTGIAVTDTQYF
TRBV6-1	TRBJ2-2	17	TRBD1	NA	TGTGCCAGCAGTGTACGTATGACAGGGGGCGCCACCGGGGAGCTGTTTTTT	CASSVRMTGGATGELFF
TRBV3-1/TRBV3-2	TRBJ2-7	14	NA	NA	TGTGCCAGCAGCCAAGTCCCCCACTCCTACGAGCAGTACTTC	CASSQVPHSYEQYF
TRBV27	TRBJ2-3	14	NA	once	TGTGCCAGCAGAATCTCCTTGAGCACAGATACGCAGTATTTT	CASRISLSTDTQYF
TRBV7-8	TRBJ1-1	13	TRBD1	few	TGTGCCAGCAGCTTAGACAGGGGCGCTGAAGCTTTCTTT	CASSLDRGAEAFF
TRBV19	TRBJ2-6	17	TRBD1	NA	TGTGCCAGTAGTAGGTACACAGGGGACTCTGGGGCCAACGTCCTGACTTTC	CASSRYTGDSGANVLTF
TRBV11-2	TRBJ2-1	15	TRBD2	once	TGTGCCAGCAGCTCGACTAGCGGGGTTCACAATGAGCAGTTCTTC	CASSSTSGVHNEQFF
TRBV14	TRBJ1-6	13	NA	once	TGTGCCAGCAGCCAAGCCGCGGAGTCACCCCTCCACTTT	CASSQAAESPLHF
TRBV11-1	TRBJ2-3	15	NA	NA	TGTGCCAGCAGCTTAGACAGGGAAGCGGCAGATACGCAGTATTTT	CASSLDREAADTQYF
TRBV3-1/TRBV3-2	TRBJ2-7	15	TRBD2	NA	TGTGCCAGCAGCCAAGGCGGCGGGGGGCCGTACGAGCAGTACTTC	CASSQGGGGPYEQYF
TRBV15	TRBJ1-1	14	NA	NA	TGTGCCACTACGACGAATCAAGGGAGCACTGAAGCTTTCTTT	CATTTNQGSTEAFF
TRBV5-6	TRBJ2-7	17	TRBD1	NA	TGTGCCAGCAGCTCCCTGGGGGGGGACAGGGAAGGCTACGAGCAGTACTTC	CASSSLGGDREGYEQYF
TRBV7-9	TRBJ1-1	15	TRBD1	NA	TGTGCCAGCAACAAAGACAGGGGGCGAAACACTGAAGCTTTCTTT	CASNKDRGRNTEAFF
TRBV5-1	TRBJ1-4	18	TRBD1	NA	TGCGCCAGCAGCGCCGCCTTCGGGACAGGTCAGGCTAATGAAAAACTGTTTTTT	CASSAAFGTGQANEKLFF
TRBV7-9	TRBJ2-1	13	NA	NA	TGTGCCAGCAGCCCACAGGGCAAATCGGAGGAGTTCTTC	CASSPQGKSEEFF
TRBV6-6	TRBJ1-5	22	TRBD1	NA	TGTGCCAGCAGCTTAAGGAATCCGGGACAGGGCCTTCTATTGCCCCTAAATCAGCCCCAGCATTTT	CASSLRNPGQGLLLPLNQPQHF
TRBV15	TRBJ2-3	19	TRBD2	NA	TGTGCCACCAGCAGAGGGAGCGGGGGGACTTTTACTAGCACAGATACGCAGTATTTT	CATSRGSGGTFTSTDTQYF
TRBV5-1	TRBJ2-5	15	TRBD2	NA	TGCGCCAGCAGCCCGACTAGCGGGGGGGGCGAGACCCAGTACTTC	CASSPTSGGGETQYF
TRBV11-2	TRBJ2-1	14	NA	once	TGTGCCAGCAGCTTAGCCGGGGTTTACAATGAGCAGTTCTTC	CASSLAGVYNEQFF
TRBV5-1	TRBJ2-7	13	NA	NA	TGCGCCAGCAGCTTTTCGGCAGGCTACGAGCAGTACTTC	CASSFSAGYEQYF
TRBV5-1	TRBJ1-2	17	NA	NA	TGCGCCAGCAGCGGAACGGCGTGGGGGGTGGCTAACTATGGCTACACCTTC	CASSGTAWGVANYGYTF
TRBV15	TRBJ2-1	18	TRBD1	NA	TGTGCCACCAGCAGAGGTGGGGTGACAGGGAGCTCCTACAATGAGCAGTTCTTC	CATSRGGVTGSSYNEQFF
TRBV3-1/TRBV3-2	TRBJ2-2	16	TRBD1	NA	TGTGCCAGCAGCTCCCGACAGGGGAAGAGGACCGGGGAGCTGTTTTTT	CASSSRQGKRTGELFF
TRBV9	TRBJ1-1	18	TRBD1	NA	TGTGCCAGCGGGTCACGAGCCGGGACAGGAGGACGGAACACTGAAGTTTTCTTT	CASGSRAGTGGRNTEVFF
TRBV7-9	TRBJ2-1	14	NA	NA	TGTGCCAGCAGCCTTGGGAGAAGTGGGAATGAGCAGTTCTTC	CASSLGRSGNEQFF
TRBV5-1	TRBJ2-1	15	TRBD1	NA	TGCGCCAGCAGCTTGGACCAGGGGGTCCACAATGAGCAGTTCTTC	CASSLDQGVHNEQFF
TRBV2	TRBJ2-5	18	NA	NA	TGTGCCAGCAGCCATCCTCCCCCAGTGAGAGGGAGACAAGAGACCCAGTACTTC	CASSHPPPVRGRQETQYF
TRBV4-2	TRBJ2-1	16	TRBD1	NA	TGTGCCAGCAGCCAACTTCAGGGGGCAGATTACGATGAGCAGTTCTTC	CASSQLQGADYDEQFF
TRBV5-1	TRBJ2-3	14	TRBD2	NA	TGCGCCAGCAGCCAGGGACTAGCGGGGGGTCCTGGGTATTTT	CASSQGLAGGPGYF
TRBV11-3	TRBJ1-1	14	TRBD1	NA	TGTGCCAGCACCACAGGGGGCGCGAGCACTGAAGCTTTCTTT	CASTTGGASTEAFF
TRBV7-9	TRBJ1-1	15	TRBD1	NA	TGTGCCAGCACCTGGACAGGGGGCGGGAACACTGAAGCTTTCTTT	CASTWTGGGNTEAFF
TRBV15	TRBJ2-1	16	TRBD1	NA	TGTGCCACCAGCAGAGCTGAAGGGGGCCGGAACAATGAGCAGTTCTTC	CATSRAEGGRNNEQFF
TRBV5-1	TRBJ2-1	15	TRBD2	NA	TGCGCCAGCAGCCCGGGACTAGCGTACTACAATGAGCAGTTCTTC	CASSPGLAYYNEQFF
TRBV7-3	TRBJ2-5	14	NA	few	TGTGCCAGCAGCCTTACTAGAAATCAAGAGACCCAGTACTTC	CASSLTRNQETQYF
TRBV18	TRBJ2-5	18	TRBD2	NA	TGTGCCAGCTCACCAAAGACTAGCGGGGGGCCCGACCAAGAGACCCAGTACTTC	CASSPKTSGGPDQETQYF
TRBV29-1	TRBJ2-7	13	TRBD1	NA	TGCAGCGTCGGGACAGGGATATCCTACGAGCAGTACTTC	CSVGTGISYEQYF
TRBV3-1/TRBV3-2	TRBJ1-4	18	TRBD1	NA	TGTGCCAGCAGCCAAGATTGGGGACAGGGGGCGACTAATGAAAAACTGTTTTTT	CASSQDWGQGATNEKLFF
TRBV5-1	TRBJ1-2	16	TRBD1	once	TGCGCCAGCAGCCCGGGGACAGGGGGCGGTGTCTATGGCTACACCTTC	CASSPGTGGGVYGYTF
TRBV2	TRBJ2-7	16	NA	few	TGTGCCAGCAGTGTCAGCGTAGCCGCCCCCCGGTACGAGCAGTACTTC	CASSVSVAAPRYEQYF
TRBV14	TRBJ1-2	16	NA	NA	TGTGCCAGCAGCCAAGATAATGGTCTGGACTACTATGGCTACACCTTC	CASSQDNGLDYYGYTF
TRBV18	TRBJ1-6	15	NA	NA	TGTGCCAGCTCACCAAACAGGGCGGGCAATTCACCCCTCCACTTT	CASSPNRAGNSPLHF
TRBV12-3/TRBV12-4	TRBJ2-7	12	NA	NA	TGTGCCAGTGCGGGGAGCTCCTACGAGCAGTACTTC	CASAGSSYEQYF
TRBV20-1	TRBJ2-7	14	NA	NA	TGCAGTGCTAGTGGAGGGGGCGGCGACTACGAGCAGTACTTC	CSASGGGGDYEQYF
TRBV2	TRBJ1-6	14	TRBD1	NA	TGTGCCAGCAGTGGGGACAGGGTAAATTCACCCCTCCACTTT	CASSGDRVNSPLHF